A selection of T cell receptor beta chains follows, all from one sample in a study of blood T cell repertoires in COVID-19. The method was immunoSEQ multiplex PCR; TCRdb's version includes in-frame clones alone and lacks a portion of them. The sample gives 200,000 to 250,000 clones, roughly 87% of which show up once; less than 15% is in the top ten. Material for sequencing was peripheral blood. Source of these receptors: a woman between 18 and 29 years old who had recovered from COVID-19. Both conserved end residues are part of each CDR3. A D gene is named only where the DNA matches it firmly.

j_gene	v_gene	len	d_gene	CDR3aa	CDR3nt
TRBJ2-2	TRBV7-3	14	TRBD1	CASSSTGSTGELFF	TGTGCCAGCAGCTCGACAGGGAGCACCGGGGAGCTGTTTTTT
TRBJ1-1	TRBV14	13	NA	CASSQLGGGEAFF	TGTGCCAGCAGCCAATTAGGCGGTGGTGAAGCTTTCTTT
TRBJ2-1	TRBV9	15	TRBD2	CASGLRSGRANEQFF	TGTGCCAGCGGGTTGAGGAGCGGGAGGGCCAATGAGCAGTTCTTC
TRBJ1-2	TRBV5-1	13	TRBD1	CASSRDRLYGYTF	TGCGCCAGCAGCAGGGACAGATTATATGGCTACACCTTC
TRBJ2-1	TRBV7-9	12	NA	CASSFLYNEQFF	TGTGCCAGCAGCTTTCTCTACAATGAGCAGTTCTTC
TRBJ1-2	TRBV5-6	14	NA	CASSLSTVPYGYTF	TGTGCCAGCAGCCTATCGACAGTGCCTTATGGCTACACCTTC
TRBJ2-3	TRBV5-1	12	NA	CASSFSTDTQYF	TGCGCCAGCAGCTTTTCAACAGATACGCAGTATTTT
TRBJ2-1	TRBV7-2	15	TRBD2	CASSVGLAGVGEQFF	TGTGCCAGCAGCGTGGGACTAGCGGGAGTAGGTGAGCAGTTCTTC
TRBJ2-5	TRBV9	13	TRBD2	CASSPGLAETQYF	TGTGCCAGCAGCCCCGGACTAGCCGAGACCCAGTACTTC
TRBJ1-1	TRBV4-1	16	TRBD1	CASSQGTVKMNTEAFF	TGCGCCAGCAGCCAGGGGACAGTAAAGATGAACACTGAAGCTTTCTTT
TRBJ1-3	TRBV19	13	TRBD1	CASPDRARNTIYF	TGTGCCAGTCCGGACAGGGCAAGAAACACCATATATTTT